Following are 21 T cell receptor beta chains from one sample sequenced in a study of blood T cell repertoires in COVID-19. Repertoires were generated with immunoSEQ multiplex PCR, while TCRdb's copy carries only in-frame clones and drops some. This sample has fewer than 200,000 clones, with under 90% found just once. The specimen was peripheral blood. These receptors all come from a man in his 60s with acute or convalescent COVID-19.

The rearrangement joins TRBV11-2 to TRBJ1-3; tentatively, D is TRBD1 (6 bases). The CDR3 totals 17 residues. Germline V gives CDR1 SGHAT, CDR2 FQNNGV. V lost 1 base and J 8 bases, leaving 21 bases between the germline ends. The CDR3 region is CASSLAPRGARQYTIYF. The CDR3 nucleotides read TGTGCCAGCAGCTTAGCTCCCCGGGGGGCCCGCCAGTACACCATATATTTT.

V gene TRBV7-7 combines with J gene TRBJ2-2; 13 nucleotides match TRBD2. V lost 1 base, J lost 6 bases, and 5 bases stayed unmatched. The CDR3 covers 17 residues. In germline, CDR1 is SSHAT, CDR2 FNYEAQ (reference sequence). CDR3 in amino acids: CASSLGRLAGGAGELFF. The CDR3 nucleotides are TGTGCCAGCAGCTTAGGACGACTAGCGGGAGGAGCCGGGGAGCTGTTTTTT.

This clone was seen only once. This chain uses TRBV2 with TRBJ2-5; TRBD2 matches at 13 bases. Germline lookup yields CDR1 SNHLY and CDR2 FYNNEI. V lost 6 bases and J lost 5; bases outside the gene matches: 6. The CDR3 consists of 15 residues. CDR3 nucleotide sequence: TGTGCCAGCAGACCGAGGACTAGCGGGGGTGAGACCCAGTACTTC. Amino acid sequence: CASRPRTSGGETQYF.

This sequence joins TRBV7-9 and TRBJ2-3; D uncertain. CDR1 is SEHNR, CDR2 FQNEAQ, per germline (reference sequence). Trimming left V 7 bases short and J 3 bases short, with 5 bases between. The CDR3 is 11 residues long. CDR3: CASIETDTQYF. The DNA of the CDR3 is TGTGCCAGCATAGAGACAGATACGCAGTATTTT.

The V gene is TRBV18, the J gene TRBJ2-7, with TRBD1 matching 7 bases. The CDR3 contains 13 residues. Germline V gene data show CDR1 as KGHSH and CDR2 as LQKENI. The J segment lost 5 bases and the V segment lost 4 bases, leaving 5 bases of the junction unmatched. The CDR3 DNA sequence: TGTGCCAGCTCACAGGGACAGAATAACGAGCAGTACTTC. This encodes CASSQGQNNEQYF.

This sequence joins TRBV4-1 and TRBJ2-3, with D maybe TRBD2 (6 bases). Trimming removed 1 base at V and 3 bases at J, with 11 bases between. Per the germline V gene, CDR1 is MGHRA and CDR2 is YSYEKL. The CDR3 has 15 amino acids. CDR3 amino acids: CASSQVPGRTDTQYF. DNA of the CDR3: TGCGCCAGCAGCCAAGTTCCGGGGAGGACAGATACGCAGTATTTT.

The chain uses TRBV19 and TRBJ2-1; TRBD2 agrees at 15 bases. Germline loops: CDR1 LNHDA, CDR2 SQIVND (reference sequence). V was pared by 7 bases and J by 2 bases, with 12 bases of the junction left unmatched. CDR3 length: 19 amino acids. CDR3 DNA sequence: TGTGCCAGTACCAAAAGGGGACTAGCGGGAGGTTCCACCTACAATGAGCAGTTCTTC. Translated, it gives CASTKRGLAGGSTYNEQFF.

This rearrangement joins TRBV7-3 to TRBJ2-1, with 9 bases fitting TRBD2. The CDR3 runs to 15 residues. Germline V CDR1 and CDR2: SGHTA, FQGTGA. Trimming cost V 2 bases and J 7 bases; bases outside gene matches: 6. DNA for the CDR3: TGTGCCAGCAGCTTAGATGGCGGGAGGGCGAATGAGCAGTTCTTC. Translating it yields CASSLDGGRANEQFF.

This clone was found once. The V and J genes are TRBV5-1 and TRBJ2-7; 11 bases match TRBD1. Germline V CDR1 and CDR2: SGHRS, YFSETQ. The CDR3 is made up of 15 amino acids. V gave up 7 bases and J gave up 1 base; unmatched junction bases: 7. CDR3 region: CASALGTGGSYEQYF. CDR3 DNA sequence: TGCGCCAGCGCGTTGGGGACAGGGGGATCCTACGAGCAGTACTTC.

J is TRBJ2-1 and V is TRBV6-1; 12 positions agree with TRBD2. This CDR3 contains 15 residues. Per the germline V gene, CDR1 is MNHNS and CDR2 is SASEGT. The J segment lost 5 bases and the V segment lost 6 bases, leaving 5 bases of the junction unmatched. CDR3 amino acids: CASSRLAGDNNEQFF. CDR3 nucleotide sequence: TGTGCCAGCAGCCGACTAGCGGGAGATAACAATGAGCAGTTCTTC.

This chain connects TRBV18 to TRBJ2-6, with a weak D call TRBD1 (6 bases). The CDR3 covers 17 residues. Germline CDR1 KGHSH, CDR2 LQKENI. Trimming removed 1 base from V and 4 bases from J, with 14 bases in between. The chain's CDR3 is CASSPRNRDSGANVLTF. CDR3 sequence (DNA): TGTGCCAGCTCACCACGGAACAGGGATTCCGGGGCCAACGTCCTGACTTTC.

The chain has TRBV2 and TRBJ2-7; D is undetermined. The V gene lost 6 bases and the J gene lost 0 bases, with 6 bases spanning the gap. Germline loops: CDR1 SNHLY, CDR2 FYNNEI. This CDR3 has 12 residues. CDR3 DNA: TGTGCCAGCAGCGTTAGCTCCTACGAGCAGTACTTC. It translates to CASSVSSYEQYF.

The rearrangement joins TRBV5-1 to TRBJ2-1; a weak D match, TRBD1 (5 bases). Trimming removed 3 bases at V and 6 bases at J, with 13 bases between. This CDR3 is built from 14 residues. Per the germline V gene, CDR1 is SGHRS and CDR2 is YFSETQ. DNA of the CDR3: TGCGCCAGCAGCTCCCACCTTAGGGGCAATGAGCAGTTCTTC. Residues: CASSSHLRGNEQFF.

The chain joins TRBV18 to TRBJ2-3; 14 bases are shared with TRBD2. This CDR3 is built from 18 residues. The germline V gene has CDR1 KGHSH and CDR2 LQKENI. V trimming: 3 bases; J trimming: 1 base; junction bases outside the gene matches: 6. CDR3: CASSPGLAGATGTDTQYF. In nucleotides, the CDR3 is TGTGCCAGCTCACCGGGACTAGCGGGAGCGACCGGCACAGATACGCAGTATTTT. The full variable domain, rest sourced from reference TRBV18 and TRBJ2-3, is NAGVMQNPRHLVRRRGQEARLRCSPMKGHSHVYWYRQLPEEGLKFMVYLQKENIIDESGMPKERFSAEFPKEGPSILRIQQVVRGDSAAYFCASSPGLAGATGTDTQYFGPGTRLTVL.

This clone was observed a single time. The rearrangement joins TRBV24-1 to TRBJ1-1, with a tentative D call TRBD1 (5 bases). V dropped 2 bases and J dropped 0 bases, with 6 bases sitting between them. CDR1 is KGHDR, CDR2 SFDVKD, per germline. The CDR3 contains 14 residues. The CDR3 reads CATSDSGMNTEAFF. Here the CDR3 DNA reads TGTGCCACCAGTGATTCAGGGATGAACACTGAAGCTTTCTTT.

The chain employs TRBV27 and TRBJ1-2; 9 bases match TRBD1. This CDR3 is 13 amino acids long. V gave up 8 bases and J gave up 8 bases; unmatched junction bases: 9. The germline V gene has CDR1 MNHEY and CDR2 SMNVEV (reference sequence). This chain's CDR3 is CASRTGTGRGYTF. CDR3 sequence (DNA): TGTGCCAGCCGCACTGGGACAGGGAGAGGCTACACCTTC.

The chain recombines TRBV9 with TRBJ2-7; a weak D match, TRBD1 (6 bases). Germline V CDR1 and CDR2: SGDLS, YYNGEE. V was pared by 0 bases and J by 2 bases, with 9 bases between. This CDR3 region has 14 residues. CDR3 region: CASSVEGGAYEQYF. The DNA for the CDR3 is TGTGCCAGCAGCGTAGAAGGGGGAGCCTACGAGCAGTACTTC.

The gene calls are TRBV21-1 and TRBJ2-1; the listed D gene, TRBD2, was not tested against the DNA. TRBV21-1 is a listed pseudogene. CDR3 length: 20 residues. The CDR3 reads CASSKVESVRSGGDYNEQFF. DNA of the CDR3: TGTGCCAGCAGCAAAGTAGAGTCGGTTCGAAGCGGGGGGGATTACAATGAGCAGTTCTTC.

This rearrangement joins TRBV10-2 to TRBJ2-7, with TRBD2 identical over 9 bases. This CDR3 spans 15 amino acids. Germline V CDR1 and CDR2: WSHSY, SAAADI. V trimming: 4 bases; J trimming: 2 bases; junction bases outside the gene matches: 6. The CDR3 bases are TGCGCCAGCAGTGTCCCTAGCGGGATACCCTACGAGCAGTACTTC. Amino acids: CASSVPSGIPYEQYF.

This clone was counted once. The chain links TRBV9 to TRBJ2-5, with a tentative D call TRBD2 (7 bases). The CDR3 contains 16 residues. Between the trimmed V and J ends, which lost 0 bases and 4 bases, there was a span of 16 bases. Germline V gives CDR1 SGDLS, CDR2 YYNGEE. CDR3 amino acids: CASSVGGGGGGETQYF. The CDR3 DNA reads TGTGCCAGCAGCGTAGGGGGAGGGGGAGGCGGAGAGACCCAGTACTTC.

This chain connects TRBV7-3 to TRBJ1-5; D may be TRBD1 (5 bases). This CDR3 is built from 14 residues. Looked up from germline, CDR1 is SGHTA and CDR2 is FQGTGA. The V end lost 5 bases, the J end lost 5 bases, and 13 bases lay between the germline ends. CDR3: CASSLQGLDQPQHF. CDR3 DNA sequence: TGTGCCAGCAGCCTCCAGGGTTTGGATCAGCCCCAGCATTTT.